The 22 T cell receptor beta chains listed next were all sequenced from one sample in a study of early T cells in non-severe SARS-CoV-2 infection. TCRdb itself ran the 5' RACE reads through MiXCR, one entry per CDR3 protein. The top ten clones hold about 1.3% of a sample with 59,000 or so distinct CDR3 sequences, 10% to 15% of them seen once. This sample comprised whole blood, obtained at baseline. The receptor set was obtained from an adult who was a healthcare worker with PCR-confirmed SARS-CoV-2 infection or an uninfected control (not recorded which).

This clonotype was detected only a few times. The V gene is TRBV4-2, the J gene TRBJ2-7, with a possible D match to TRBD2 (5 bases). Trimming removed 0 bases from V and 6 bases from J, with 12 bases in between. CDR1 and CDR2 (germline): LGHNA, YNFKEQ. This CDR3 spans 14 amino acids. CDR3 in DNA: TGTGCCAGCAGCCAAGATGAGGGCAGACGCGAGCAGTACTTC. It encodes CASSQDEGRREQYF.

The V gene is TRBV6-5, the J gene TRBJ2-1; 9 nucleotides align to TRBD2. Germline V gene data show CDR1 as MNHEY and CDR2 as SVGAGI. Trimming removed 6 bases from V and 7 bases from J; junction bases left unmatched: 10. The CDR3 contains 15 residues. CDR3 in DNA: TGTGCCAGCAGATCCTTAGCGGGAGAGGAGAATGAGCAGTTCTTC. Protein product: CASRSLAGEENEQFF.

The chain uses TRBV7-2 and TRBJ1-3; D is possibly TRBD1 (6 bases). Per the germline V gene, CDR1 is SGHTA and CDR2 is FQGNSA. V lost 6 bases and J lost 1, with 25 bases in between. The CDR3 extends over 19 amino acids. CDR3: CASSRAGQGMMASGNTIYF. CDR3 coding DNA: TGTGCCAGCAGTCGTGCAGGGCAGGGGATGATGGCGTCTGGAAACACCATATATTTT.

At least ten counts were recorded for this clonotype. The chain joins TRBV28 to TRBJ1-1; TRBD1 aligns across 7 bases. The length of the CDR3 is 15 residues. With V trimmed by 4 bases and J by 1 base, 6 bases remained unmatched. CDR1 and CDR2 (germline): MDHEN, SYDVKM. CDR3 in DNA: TGTGCCAGCAGTTCGGGTGACAGGGAGAACACTGAAGCTTTCTTT. Protein: CASSSGDRENTEAFF. Full variable domain (outside the CDR3, taken from reference TRBV28 and TRBJ1-1): DVKVTQSSRYLVKRTGEKVFLECVQDMDHENMFWYRQDPGLGLRLIYFSYDVKMKEKGDIPEGYSVSREKKERFSLILESASTNQTSMYLCASSSGDRENTEAFFGQGTRLTVV.

This clonotype has just a few counts. The chain employs TRBV6-2 or TRBV6-3 and TRBJ2-1; 7 bases line up with TRBD2. This CDR3 has 12 residues. Per the germline V gene, CDR1 is MNHEY and CDR2 is SVGEGT. Trimming cost V 5 bases and J 6 bases; bases outside gene matches: 1. The CDR3 DNA reads as TGTGCCAGCAGTGGGGGGGTCAATGAGCAGTTCTTC. This encodes CASSGGVNEQFF.

Ten or more counts support this clonotype. CDR3 DNA sequence: TGTGCCAGCAGCCGATACAACGGAGGTGCTTCACCCCTCCACTTT. Its protein product is CASSRYNGGASPLHF. The genes are TRBV7-2 and TRBJ1-6; D gene ambiguous. This CDR3 region has 15 residues. CDR1 is SGHTA, CDR2 FQGNSA, per germline. V lost 5 bases and J 9 bases, leaving 17 bases between the germline ends.

V and J are TRBV2 and TRBJ1-1, with unresolved D. Germline V lookup: CDR1 SNHLY, CDR2 FYNNEI. The CDR3 is made up of 13 amino acids. V gave up 1 base and J gave up 4 bases, with 7 bases separating them. As DNA, the CDR3 is TGTGCCAGCAGTGAAGGTAGACTCACTGAAGCTTTCTTT. Translated: CASSEGRLTEAFF.

There are many counts of this clonotype. The chain is built from TRBV5-6 and TRBJ1-2; D is unclear. V lost 2 bases, J lost 0 bases, and 5 bases lay in between. CDR3 size: 13 residues. CDR1 is SGHDT and CDR2 is YYEEEE in the germline V gene. CDR3 bases: TGTGCCAGCAGCTTTTTGACTAACTATGGCTACACCTTC. Its protein product is CASSFLTNYGYTF.

The chain combines TRBV4-2 with TRBJ1-2; 8 nucleotides match TRBD1. The CDR3 spans 17 residues. J lost 5 bases, V lost 0 bases, and 11 bases had no gene match. Germline V gene lookup returns CDR1 LGHNA and CDR2 YNFKEQ. Written as DNA, the CDR3 is TGTGCCAGCAGCCAAGATATGGACAGGGTAAATTGGTATGGCTACACCTTC. Translated: CASSQDMDRVNWYGYTF.

This chain uses TRBV21-1 with TRBJ2-3; the D call TRBD1 from the table was never checked on the DNA. TRBV21-1 is a recognized pseudogene. This CDR3 contains 16 residues. The CDR3 DNA reads as TGTGCCAGCCCTTCGGACAGGGAAGATGGCACAGATACGCAGTATTTT. Translation gives CASPSDREDGTDTQYF.

The rearrangement joins TRBV4-2 to TRBJ2-1, with a tentative D call TRBD1 (6 bases). Trimming pared 4 bases from V and 7 bases from J, leaving 11 bases between. The CDR3 length is 13 residues. The germline V gene has CDR1 LGHNA and CDR2 YNFKEQ. The CDR3: CASSRTGWNEQFF. DNA for the CDR3: TGTGCCAGCAGCCGTACAGGGTGGAATGAGCAGTTCTTC.

The rearrangement joins TRBV6-1 to TRBJ2-1, with TRBD2 matching over 10 bases. Germline V gene lookup returns CDR1 MNHNS and CDR2 SASEGT. Losses at the gene ends were 6 bases for V and 4 bases for J; bases not matched to a gene: 6. This CDR3 contains 15 residues. In nucleotides, the CDR3 is TGTGCCAGCAGCGCCGCTAGCGGGGGTTACAATGAGCAGTTCTTC. Its translation: CASSAASGGYNEQFF.

V is TRBV7-6 and J is TRBJ2-2; the D is unclear. V was shortened by 2 bases and J by 1 base, with 8 bases between the two germline ends. Looked up from germline, CDR1 is SGHVS and CDR2 is FNYEAQ. The CDR3 has 15 residues. The CDR3 nucleotides are TGTGCCAGCAGCTTATCGTGGGAGAACACCGGGGAGCTGTTTTTT. This encodes CASSLSWENTGELFF.

The table lists this clonotype with many counts. This sequence joins TRBV5-1 and TRBJ1-1; D possibly corresponds to TRBD1 (5 bases). V was cut by 0 bases and J by 1 base, with 7 bases left in between. The germline V gene has CDR1 SGHRS and CDR2 YFSETQ. There are 14 residues in the CDR3. The CDR3 region is CASSLETANTEAFF. CDR3 coding DNA: TGCGCCAGCAGCTTGGAGACAGCGAACACTGAAGCTTTCTTT. The complete variable domain, with remaining parts taken from reference TRBV5-1 and TRBJ1-1, reads KAGVTQTPRYLIKTRGQQVTLSCSPISGHRSVSWYQQTPGQGLQFLFEYFSETQRNKGNFPGRFSGRQFSNSRSEMNVSTLELGDSALYLCASSLETANTEAFFGQGTRLTVV.

The J gene is TRBJ2-7, the V gene TRBV5-1, with 8 bases identical to TRBD1. Germline lookup yields CDR1 SGHRS and CDR2 YFSETQ. The CDR3 totals 16 residues. V trimming: 0 bases; J trimming: 2 bases; junction bases outside the gene matches: 7. CDR3 nucleotide sequence: TGCGCCAGCAGCTTGGCTGCCGGGACAGGTACCTACGAGCAGTACTTC. Its protein is CASSLAAGTGTYEQYF.

The chain carries TRBV12-3 or TRBV12-4 and TRBJ1-1; D perhaps matches TRBD1 (5 bases). The CDR3 spans 12 residues. V was clipped by 3 bases and J by 10 bases, with 12 bases between them. For the CDR3, the DNA is TGTGCCAGCAGTTTCAGGGTTTCGAGAGCTTTCTTT. As protein: CASSFRVSRAFF.

This clonotype was counted only a few times. J is TRBJ2-1 and V is TRBV19, with TRBD2 matching 11 bases. The germline V gene encodes CDR1 LNHDA and CDR2 SQIVND (reference sequence). There are 15 residues in the CDR3. V shed 5 bases and J 4 bases; nucleotides not matched to a gene: 4. Here the CDR3 DNA reads TGTGCCAGTAGTCCACTAGCGGGAGCGTACAATGAGCAGTTCTTC. It codes for CASSPLAGAYNEQFF.

This clonotype was counted between two and nine times. The chain carries TRBV30 and TRBJ2-3, with D possibly matching TRBD2 (5 bases). Germline V gene sequence: CDR1 GTSNPN, CDR2 SVGIG (reference sequence). The CDR3 spans 11 residues. Between the trimmed V and J ends, which lost 2 bases and 8 bases, there was a span of 8 bases. The CDR3 region is CAWSFEGTQYF. CDR3 in DNA: TGTGCCTGGAGTTTTGAGGGTACGCAGTATTTT.

Many counts were recorded for this clonotype. The chain couples TRBV7-8 to TRBJ2-7; D possibly corresponds to TRBD1 (6 bases). The ends were cut back, 5 bases at V and 6 bases at J, with 11 bases in the middle. The CDR3 spans 12 residues. Germline assignment: CDR1 SGHVS and CDR2 FQNEAQ. For the CDR3, the DNA is TGTGCCAGCAGCCGAACAGGGCGCGAGCAGTACTTC. This gives the protein CASSRTGREQYF.

This clonotype came up a few times. The chain joins TRBV29-1 to TRBJ1-3; no definite D call. Trimming stripped 5 bases from V and 0 bases from J, with 5 bases between. CDR3 length: 12 residues. CDR1 and CDR2 from the germline V gene are SQVTM and ANQGSEA. The CDR3 sequence is CSVRASGNTIYF. The CDR3 DNA is TGCAGCGTTCGTGCCTCTGGAAACACCATATATTTT.

This clonotype was seen ten or more times. The rearrangement uses TRBV28 and TRBJ2-7; no clear D. The germline CDR1 and CDR2 sequences are MDHEN and SYDVKM. V lost 3 bases and J lost 5, with 5 bases in between. The CDR3 spans 11 residues. CDR3 sequence reads: CASSFGDEQYF. In DNA, the CDR3 is TGTGCCAGCAGTTTCGGAGACGAGCAGTACTTC.

The V and J genes are TRBV6-2 or TRBV6-3 and TRBJ1-6; D unclear. Germline CDR1 MNHEY, CDR2 SVGEGT. V was cut by 6 bases and J by 7 bases, with 10 bases left in between. This CDR3 is built from 13 residues. The CDR3 DNA sequence: TGTGCCAGCAGCGTAGACAAGAATTCACCCCTCCACTTT. It yields the protein CASSVDKNSPLHF.